A single sample gave rise to the 3 T cell receptor beta chains below, sequenced in a study of identical twins. TCRdb re-called the 5' RACE reads with MiXCR, one entry per CDR3 protein. The data show about 150,000 distinct CDR3 sequences, 3% to 4% seen once. The sequenced sample consisted of memory T cells sorted from blood. All receptors come from a man aged 18 to 30 in good health.

This clonotype occurred many times. The gene calls are TRBV2 and TRBJ1-2; the D gene is possibly TRBD1 (5 bases). The CDR3 extends over 13 amino acids. Trimming took off 9 bases at V and 6 bases at J, with 17 bases between the two ends. Per the germline V gene, CDR1 is SNHLY and CDR2 is FYNNEI. This chain's CDR3 is CAREGGGVDGYTF. The DNA for the CDR3 is TGTGCCAGGGAAGGCGGGGGAGTCGATGGCTACACCTTC. Combining the CDR3 with reference TRBV2 and TRBJ1-2 gives the whole variable domain EPEVTQTPSHQVTQMGQEVILRCVPISNHLYFYWYRQILGQKVEFLVSFYNNEISEKSEIFDDQFSVERPDGSNFTLKIRSTKLEDSAMYFCAREGGGVDGYTFGSGTRLTVV.

This clonotype was seen repeatedly, ten times or more. V and J are TRBV6-2 or TRBV6-3 and TRBJ1-2; possible D gene TRBD1, 6 bases. Trimming removed 2 bases from V and 5 bases from J, with 21 bases in between. The V gene's germline CDR1 is MNHEY and CDR2 SVGEGT. CDR3 length: 17 amino acids. CDR3 protein: CASSYTGLSGARYGYTF. The CDR3 DNA is TGTGCCAGCAGTTACACGGGCCTGTCGGGGGCTCGGTATGGCTACACCTTC.

At least ten counts were recorded for this clonotype. The J gene is TRBJ2-3, the V gene TRBV29-1, with TRBD1 as a possible D gene (5 bases). Germline V gene lookup returns CDR1 SQVTM and CDR2 ANQGSEA. The germline V and J ends were trimmed by 1 base and 2 bases, with 16 bases remaining between them. This CDR3 is built from 16 residues. The CDR3 loop is CSVEVSRDRHTDTQYF. The CDR3 nucleotides are TGCAGCGTTGAAGTGTCCAGGGATAGGCACACAGATACGCAGTATTTT.